The 15 T cell receptor beta chains below all came from one sample that was sequenced in a study of shared clonotypes between healthy human individuals. Assay: immunoSEQ multiplex PCR; the TCRdb copy retains only in-frame clones and omits some. The table lists about 2 million clones, 95% of them singletons. Material: naive CD4+ T cells sorted from blood. Noted subset: CD45RA+ positively selected. The source of these receptors is a man between 18 and 35 years old in good health.

The chain carries TRBV6-5 and TRBJ2-7; D is unclear. The CDR3 consists of 15 residues. V lost 0 bases and J lost 3, with 12 bases in between. Looked up from germline, CDR1 is MNHEY and CDR2 is SVGAGI. The DNA for the CDR3 is TGTGCCAGCAGTTACTCCCCTGGGATGAACTACGAGCAGTACTTC. Its translation is CASSYSPGMNYEQYF.

This chain uses TRBV30 with TRBJ2-5; D gene unclear. CDR3 length: 14 amino acids. V lost 0 bases, J lost 5 bases, and 13 bases lay in between. Germline CDR1 reads GTSNPN; CDR2 reads SVGIG (reference sequence). CDR3 loop: CAWSVMGFGETQYF. The CDR3 DNA is TGTGCCTGGAGTGTCATGGGATTTGGCGAGACCCAGTACTTC.

This chain's CDR3 is CASSNIRGTSGRYEQYF. The CDR3 coding sequence is TGCGCCAGCAGCAACATCCGTGGGACTAGCGGGAGGTACGAGCAGTACTTC. This chain joins TRBV5-1 and TRBJ2-7, with 15 bases that match TRBD2. The CDR3 covers 17 residues. From germline, CDR1 is SGHRS and CDR2 YFSETQ. V shed 4 bases and J 4 bases; nucleotides not matched to a gene: 9.

Comments on this clone: This may be a read error: a much more frequent sequence differs by one nucleotide. The rearrangement links TRBV30 to TRBJ1-1; unclear D gene. The germline V gene has CDR1 GTSNPN and CDR2 SVGIG (reference sequence). This CDR3 has 14 amino acids. CDR3: CAWSLNVGSPEALF. DNA of the CDR3: TGTGCCTGGAGTTTAAATGTCGGTTCTCCTGAAGCTCTCTTT.

The rearrangement joins TRBV6-5 to TRBJ1-2; D is ambiguous. V shed 2 bases and J shed 7 bases, with 5 bases lying between them. Germline loops: CDR1 MNHEY, CDR2 SVGAGI. The CDR3 totals 11 residues. The CDR3 DNA follows: TGTGCCAGCAGTTACCAAGGTGGCTACACCTTC. This codes for CASSYQGGYTF.

The chain employs TRBV11-2 and TRBJ2-5; the D gene is possibly TRBD2 (6 bases). The ends were cut back, 3 bases at V and 4 bases at J, with 15 bases in the middle. The CDR3 has 15 residues. Germline V CDR1 and CDR2: SGHAT, FQNNGV. The CDR3 nucleotides are TGTGCCAGCAGCTTGTACGGGGGTAAGACAGAGACCCAGTACTTC. Translation gives CASSLYGGKTETQYF.

The CDR3 region has the DNA TGTGCCAGCACCCCGGGGGACAGGGGGCGGGATACGCAGTATTTT. Translation: CASTPGDRGRDTQYF. The chain carries TRBV28 and TRBJ2-3, with TRBD1 identical over 12 bases. From germline, CDR1 is MDHEN and CDR2 SYDVKM. Trimming removed 7 bases from V and 6 bases from J; junction bases left unmatched: 8. The CDR3 runs 15 residues. Using reference TRBV28 and TRBJ2-3 for the parts outside the CDR3, the full variable domain is DVKVTQSSRYLVKRTGEKVFLECVQDMDHENMFWYRQDPGLGLRLIYFSYDVKMKEKGDIPEGYSVSREKKERFSLILESASTNQTSMYLCASTPGDRGRDTQYFGPGTRLTVL.

This rearrangement joins TRBV5-8 to TRBJ2-7, with 7 bases lining up with TRBD1. The CDR3 runs 16 residues. With 0 bases clipped from V and 2 bases from J, the junction kept 8 bases outside the gene matches. The germline V gene has CDR1 SGHTS and CDR2 YDEGEE. DNA of the CDR3: TGTGCCAGCAGCTTGGCCGGACAGGCGCAAACCTACGAGCAGTACTTC. As protein: CASSLAGQAQTYEQYF. The full variable domain, in which reference TRBV5-8 and TRBJ2-7 provide the parts outside the CDR3, is EAGVTQSPTHLIKTRGQQATLRCSPISGHTSVYWYQQALGLGLQFLLWYDEGEERNRGNFPPRFSGRQFPNYSSELNVNALELEDSALYLCASSLAGQAQTYEQYFGPGTRLTVT.

The rearrangement links TRBV18 to TRBJ2-3; TRBD1 matches at 10 bases. The germline CDR1 and CDR2 sequences are KGHSH and LQKENI. This CDR3 comprises 15 residues. Trimming removed 5 bases from V and 6 bases from J; junction bases left unmatched: 8. The CDR3 region is CASSSGQGLGDTQYF. CDR3 DNA: TGTGCCAGCTCATCGGGACAGGGGCTTGGGGATACGCAGTATTTT.

The chain has TRBV7-9 and TRBJ2-7; weak D call: TRBD1 (6 bases). V was clipped by 3 bases and J by 3 bases, with 15 bases between them. Germline assignment: CDR1 SEHNR and CDR2 FQNEAQ (reference sequence). CDR3 length: 15 residues. CDR3 bases: TGTGCCAGCAGCTTGGGGCAGGGGAAAATCTACGAGCAGTACTTC. Residues: CASSLGQGKIYEQYF.

The genes are TRBV25-1 and TRBJ2-7; D not resolved. From germline, CDR1 is MGHDK and CDR2 SYGVNS. With 4 bases removed from V and 8 bases from J, the gap between germline ends came to 18 bases. This CDR3 region has 14 residues. The CDR3 spells CASSAQDGVRKQYF. CDR3 bases: TGTGCCAGCAGTGCCCAGGACGGAGTAAGGAAGCAGTACTTC.

This clone occurred once. The chain links TRBV28 to TRBJ2-7; possibly TRBD1 or TRBD2 for D (5 bases each). The CDR3 spans 12 residues. Germline assignment: CDR1 MDHEN and CDR2 SYDVKM. Between the trimmed V and J ends, which lost 2 bases and 6 bases, there was a span of 8 bases. CDR3 in DNA: TGTGCCAGCAGTTTAAGGGACCTCGAGCAGTACTTC. This sequence encodes CASSLRDLEQYF.

The V gene is TRBV7-9, the J gene TRBJ2-4; D is perhaps TRBD1 (5 bases). The CDR3 contains 15 residues. V lost 3 bases, J lost 3 bases, and 12 bases lay in between. Germline-derived CDR1 and CDR2 are SEHNR and FQNEAQ (reference sequence). For the CDR3, the DNA is TGTGCCAGCAGCTTTGGCAGGGCGGACAAAAACATTCAGTACTTC. It encodes CASSFGRADKNIQYF.

This sequence joins TRBV7-3 and TRBJ1-3, with 9 bases fitting TRBD1. Germline V gene data show CDR1 as SGHTA and CDR2 as FQGTGA. With 5 bases clipped from V and 4 bases from J, the junction kept 3 bases outside the gene matches. This CDR3 is 14 amino acids long. In DNA form, the CDR3 reads TGTGCCAGCAGCCCGACAGGGGGAGGAAACACCATATATTTT. Protein: CASSPTGGGNTIYF.

CDR3 DNA: TGTGCCAGCAGACAGAGACAGGGGCGAGGCACAGATACGCAGTATTTT. It codes for CASRQRQGRGTDTQYF. The chain carries TRBV7-2 and TRBJ2-3; 8 bases map to TRBD1. The CDR3 is made up of 16 amino acids. CDR1 and CDR2 from the germline V gene are SGHTA and FQGNSA. V shed 6 bases, J shed 1 base, and the junction held 9 bases outside the gene matches.